The source of this T cell receptor (beta chain) is a study of post-analysis software for immune sequencing data. Broader study findings: About 5 TRBV segments (TRBV5-6, TRBV5-1 and TRBV20-1 among them) occurred more frequently in patients than in controls. Comparison with controls showed significantly lower normalized Chao1 diversity in multiple sclerosis patients.

TCR beta cDNA libraries had unique molecular identifiers. TCRdb passed the PCR reads through MiXCR, listing each CDR3 protein once. In the table there are 750,000 to 900,000 distinct CDR3 sequences, around 45% of which are singletons. Turning to this clonotype: Antigen specificity is unknown.

V was clipped by 6 bases and J by 2 bases, with 8 bases between them. The CDR3 has 13 amino acids. Germline CDR1 reads SNHLY; CDR2 reads FYNNEI. Sequenced material: blood. The gene calls are TRBV2 and TRBJ2-1; possibly TRBD1 or TRBD2 for D (5 bases each). The TCR was taken from a girl aged 5 to 17 with multiple sclerosis. DNA of the CDR3: TGTGCCAGCAGACGGGACCCCTACAATGAGCAGTTCTTC. Protein sequence: CASRRDPYNEQFF.